The present TCR beta chain was sequenced within a study of T cell changes during pregnancy in multiple sclerosis. Profiled with immunoSEQ multiplex PCR; TCRdb holds only in-frame clones, not every one. The table lists tens of thousands of clones, about 92% of them singletons. The ends were cut back, 3 bases at V and 2 bases at J, with 15 bases in the middle. In germline, CDR1 is SEHNR, CDR2 FQNEAQ (reference sequence). This CDR3 region has 16 residues. The origin of this receptor is a female donor with multiple sclerosis, enrolled in a pregnancy study. The rearrangement joins TRBV7-9 to TRBJ2-3; D remains unclear. The specimen was peripheral blood, collected in the third trimester of pregnancy. The CDR3 spells CASSFPDTIPTDTQYF. The CDR3 region has the DNA TGTGCCAGCAGCTTCCCTGACACCATCCCCACAGATACGCAGTATTTT.